This note documents a single T cell receptor beta chain sequence. Its antigen has not been determined. Base quality data are lacking; no much larger clone is found one base away. The time point label, as the study defines it: around 29 days on oral tofacitinib. Interpreted using the paper, the treatment or condition label stands for: oral pan-JAK inhibitor, 5-10 mg twice daily. From alopecia areata patients, peripheral blood was collected along with lesional scalp punch biopsies. PBMCs were isolated by density centrifugation and stained for CD3, CD4 and CD8, and CD4+ and CD8+ T cells were sorted on a FACSAria. This sample is drawn from a study of CD8+ T cells in alopecia areata (dated by TCRdb to about 2018). Context from the whole study: The treated patients, all with moderate-to-severe alopecia areata, were enrolled in an open-label pilot trial of oral tofacitinib given at 5 to 10 mg twice daily. TCRbeta CDR3 regions were amplified by immunoSEQ multiplex PCR with 35 Vbeta forward and 13 Jbeta reverse primers. In humans, TCRbeta sequencing was performed on scalp tissue and on sorted CD4+ and CD8+ peripheral blood T cells from healthy controls and from patients with patchy or totalis/universalis alopecia areata. Clonality in the scalp was compared among normal scalp (n=4), patchy alopecia areata scalp (n=8), and alopecia totalis/universalis scalp (n=8). Tofacitinib was given for 6 to 18 months, followed by 6 months of follow-up off drug to assess delayed response and recurrence. RNA was obtained with the PAXgene miRNA kit for fixed scalp, the miRNeasy kit for PBMCs, and the RNeasy kit for mouse skin. The SALT score, which quantifies the percentage of affected scalp surface area, was used to measure disease severity in treated patients. Biopsies were taken from tofacitinib-treated patients at baseline and again at 4 and 24 weeks into treatment, and several of those patients also had a later scalp biopsy. The study used high-throughput TCRbeta sequencing to examine T cell clonal expansion in alopecia areata, in both the C3H/HeJ mouse model and human patients.

Library preparation used the immunoSEQ multiplex PCR assay. RNA was extracted from all samples and reverse transcribed into cDNA, which served as template for TCR sequencing. First-strand cDNA was synthesized with SuperScript III using a 2:1 mix of oligo-dT and random hexamers. A synthetic immune receptor repertoire was used to gauge amplification bias, and whatever bias remained was removed computationally. Turning to the authors' computational methods: Raw reads were preprocessed for error removal, and CDR3 was defined according to IMGT conventions as running from the conserved cysteine to phenylalanine. Clonality was computed as 1 minus the Shannon entropy, with the entropy normalized by log2 of the number of productive unique TCRs. Whether each scalp clone was CD4 or CD8 was inferred by checking scalp TCRbeta sequences against the CD4 and CD8 repertoires from sorted blood. TCRdb provides this immuneACCESS table in a form limited to in-frame rearrangements. Some clones are lacking; in checked studies, under half of them reflect an unresolved V gene, and why the rest are absent is not known. The V and J calls and clone size were taken over from that table, and D and trimming were inferred from the DNA. The sample has 95,000 to 100,000 clones on record, more than 55% of them singletons. The leading ten clones occupy 15% to 19% of the sample.

The CDR3 holds 14 amino acids from the cysteine to the phenylalanine. Just CDR3 DNA is preserved here, 42 bases in frame from base 1. CDR1 and CDR2, looked up from the germline V gene, are MDHEN and SYDVKM. V has 9 bases trimmed and J has 0 bases trimmed; junction bases matching no gene number 4. Study-level results and caveats: Many expanded lesional clones were found to persist in scalp and blood during tofacitinib treatment, and relapse after treatment cessation may be partly explained by this persistence. Tofacitinib significantly decreased scalp clonality and the number of expanded CD8+ clones among the top 100 scalp clones. Because the treated cohort was small and had only one nonresponder, larger studies are needed to examine links between baseline CD8+ expansion and response. Shared TCR sequences between patients were less evident than in mice, which may be partly attributable to HLA diversity in the patient population. Unlike mouse skin, which is dominated by gammadelta T cells, normal human skin has resident alphabeta T cells that are also sequenced, and this complicates analysis of the scalp TCR repertoire. Compared with normal scalp, lesional scalp had higher clonality and more expanded CD8+ clones, particularly in alopecia totalis/universalis, a pattern that suggests antigenic drive.

This receptor was taken from a human donor with alopecia areata. The sample was CD8+ T cells sorted from blood, taken at week 4, from a patient treated with tofacitinib. The chain links TRBV28 with TRBJ2-1, and TRBD2 aligns with 8 junction nucleotides. The nucleotide sequence is TGTGCCAGTGAAAGCGGGAGCTCCTACAATGAGCAGTTCTTC. Its protein product is CASESGSSYNEQFF.